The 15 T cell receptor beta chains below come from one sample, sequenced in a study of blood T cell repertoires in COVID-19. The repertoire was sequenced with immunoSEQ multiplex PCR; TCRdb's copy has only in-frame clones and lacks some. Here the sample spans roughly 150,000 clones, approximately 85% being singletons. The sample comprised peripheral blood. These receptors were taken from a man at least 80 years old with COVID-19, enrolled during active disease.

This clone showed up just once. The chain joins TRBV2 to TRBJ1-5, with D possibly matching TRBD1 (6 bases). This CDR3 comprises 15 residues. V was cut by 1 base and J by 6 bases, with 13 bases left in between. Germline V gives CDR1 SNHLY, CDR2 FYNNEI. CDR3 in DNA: TGTGCCAGCAGTGAAGGGGCACAGGGCGGTCAGCCCCAGCATTTT. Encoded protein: CASSEGAQGGQPQHF.

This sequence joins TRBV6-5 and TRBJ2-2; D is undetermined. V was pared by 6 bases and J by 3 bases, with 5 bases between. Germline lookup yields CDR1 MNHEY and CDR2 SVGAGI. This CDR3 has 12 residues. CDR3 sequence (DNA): TGTGCCAGCAGGAGTTACACCGGGGAGCTGTTTTTT. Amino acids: CASRSYTGELFF.

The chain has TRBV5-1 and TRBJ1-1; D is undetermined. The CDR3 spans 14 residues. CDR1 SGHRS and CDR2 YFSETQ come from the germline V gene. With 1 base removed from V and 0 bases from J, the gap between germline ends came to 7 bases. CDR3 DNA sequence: TGCGCCAGCAGCTTGTCCGAGATGAACACTGAAGCTTTCTTT. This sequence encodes CASSLSEMNTEAFF.

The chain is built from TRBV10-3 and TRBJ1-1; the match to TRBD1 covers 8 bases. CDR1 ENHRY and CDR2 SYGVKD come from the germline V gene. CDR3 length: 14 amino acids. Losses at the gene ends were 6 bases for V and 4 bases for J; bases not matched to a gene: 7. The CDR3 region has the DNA TGTGCCATCAGCGACAGGGGCAACAGCACTGAAGCTTTCTTT. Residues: CAISDRGNSTEAFF.

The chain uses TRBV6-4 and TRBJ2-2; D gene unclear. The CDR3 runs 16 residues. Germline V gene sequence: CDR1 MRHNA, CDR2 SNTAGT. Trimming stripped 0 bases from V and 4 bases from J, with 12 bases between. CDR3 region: CASSDSATPGTGELFF. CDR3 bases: TGTGCCAGCAGTGACTCGGCCACTCCGGGCACCGGGGAGCTGTTTTTT.

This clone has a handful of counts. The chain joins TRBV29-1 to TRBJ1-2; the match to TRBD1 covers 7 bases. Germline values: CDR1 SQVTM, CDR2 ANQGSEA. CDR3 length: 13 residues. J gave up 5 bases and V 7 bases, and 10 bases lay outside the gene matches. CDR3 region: CSAAQGLEYGYTF. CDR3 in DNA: TGCAGCGCTGCACAGGGGTTAGAGTATGGCTACACCTTC. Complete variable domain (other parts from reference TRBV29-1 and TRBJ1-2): SAVISQKPSRDICQRGTSLTIQCQVDSQVTMMFWYRQQPGQSLTLIATANQGSEATYESGFVIDKFPISRPNLTFSTLTVSNMSPEDSSIYLCSAAQGLEYGYTFGSGTRLTVV.

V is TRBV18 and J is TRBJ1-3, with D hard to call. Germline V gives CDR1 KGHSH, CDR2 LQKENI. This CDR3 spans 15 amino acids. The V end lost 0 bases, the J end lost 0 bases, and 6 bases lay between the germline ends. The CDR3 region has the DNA TGTGCCAGCTCACCACCGGGCAGCTCTGGAAACACCATATATTTT. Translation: CASSPPGSSGNTIYF.

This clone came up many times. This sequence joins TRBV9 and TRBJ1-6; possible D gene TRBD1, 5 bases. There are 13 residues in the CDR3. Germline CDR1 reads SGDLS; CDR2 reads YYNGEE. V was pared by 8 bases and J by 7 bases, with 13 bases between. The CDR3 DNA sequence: TGTGCCAGTAGGGGTGACGAGAATTCACCCCTCCACTTT. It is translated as CASRGDENSPLHF.

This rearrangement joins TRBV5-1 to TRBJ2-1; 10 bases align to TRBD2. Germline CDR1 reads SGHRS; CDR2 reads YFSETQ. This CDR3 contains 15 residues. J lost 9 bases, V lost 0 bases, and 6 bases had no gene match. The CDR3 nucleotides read TGCGCCAGCAGCTTGGGCCTAGCGGGGGTCGGTGAGCAGTTCTTC. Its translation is CASSLGLAGVGEQFF.

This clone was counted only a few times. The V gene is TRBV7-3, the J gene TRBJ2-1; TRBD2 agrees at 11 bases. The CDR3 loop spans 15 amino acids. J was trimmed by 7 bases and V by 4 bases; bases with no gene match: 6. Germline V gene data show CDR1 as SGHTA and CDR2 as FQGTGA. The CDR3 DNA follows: TGTGCCAGCAGCTCTCAACTAGCGGGGGAGAATGAGCAGTTCTTC. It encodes CASSSQLAGENEQFF.

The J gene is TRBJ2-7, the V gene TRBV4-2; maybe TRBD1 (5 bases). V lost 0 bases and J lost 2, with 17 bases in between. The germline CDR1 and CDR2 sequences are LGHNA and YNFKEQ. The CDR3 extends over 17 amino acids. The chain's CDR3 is CASSQEESRQGTYEQYF. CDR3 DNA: TGTGCCAGCAGCCAAGAAGAAAGTCGGCAGGGCACCTACGAGCAGTACTTC.

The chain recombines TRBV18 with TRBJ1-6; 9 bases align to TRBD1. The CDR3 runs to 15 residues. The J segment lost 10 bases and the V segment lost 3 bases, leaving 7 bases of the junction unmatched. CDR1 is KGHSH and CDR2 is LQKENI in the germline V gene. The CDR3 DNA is TGTGCCAGCTCACCGGAAACAGGGGGCGGATCACCCCTCCACTTT. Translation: CASSPETGGGSPLHF.

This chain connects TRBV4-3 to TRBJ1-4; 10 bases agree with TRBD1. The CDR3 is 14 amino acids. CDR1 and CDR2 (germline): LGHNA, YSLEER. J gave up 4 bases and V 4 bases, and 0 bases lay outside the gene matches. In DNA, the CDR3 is TGCGCCAGCAGCCGGGACAGGGGTAATGAAAAACTGTTTTTT. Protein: CASSRDRGNEKLFF.

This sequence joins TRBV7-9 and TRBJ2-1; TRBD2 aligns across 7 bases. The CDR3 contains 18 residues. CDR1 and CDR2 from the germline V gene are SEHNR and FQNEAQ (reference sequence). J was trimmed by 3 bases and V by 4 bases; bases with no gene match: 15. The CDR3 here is CASSSLAGEYGYYNEQFF. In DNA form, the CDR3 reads TGTGCCAGCAGCTCCCTGGCGGGGGAGTACGGATACTACAATGAGCAGTTCTTC. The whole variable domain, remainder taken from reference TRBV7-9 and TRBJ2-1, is DTGVSQNPRHKITKRGQNVTFRCDPISEHNRLYWYRQTLGQGPEFLTYFQNEAQLEKSRLLSDRFSAERPKGSFSTLEIQRTEQGDSAMYLCASSSLAGEYGYYNEQFFGPGTRLTVL.

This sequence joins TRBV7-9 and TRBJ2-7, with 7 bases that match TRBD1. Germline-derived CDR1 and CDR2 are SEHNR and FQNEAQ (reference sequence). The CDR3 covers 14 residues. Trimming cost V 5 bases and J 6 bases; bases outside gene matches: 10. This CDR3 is CASSPRTGWVEQYF. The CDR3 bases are TGTGCCAGCAGCCCTCGGACAGGTTGGGTCGAGCAGTACTTC.